A selection of T cell receptor beta chains follows, all from one sample in a study of early T cells in non-severe SARS-CoV-2 infection. TCRdb re-derived calls from the 5' RACE reads in MiXCR, one entry per CDR3 protein. The sample has about 70,000 distinct CDR3 sequences, about 14% seen once. The input for sequencing was whole blood, taken at baseline. The source of these receptors is an adult who was a healthcare worker with PCR-confirmed SARS-CoV-2 infection or an uninfected control (not recorded which). Each CDR3 is given with its conserved first and last residue. A D gene is named only where the DNA matches it firmly. Part of the rows lack a size; the others show once, few, many or a class for expanded clones.

V: TRBV3-1
D: TRBD2
J: TRBJ2-1
size: few
CDR3: CASSHSGYSYNEQFF
DNA: TGTGCCAGCAGCCATAGCGGGTACTCCTACAATGAGCAGTTCTTC

V: TRBV7-4
D: -
J: TRBJ1-3
size: -
CDR3: CASSFPQGGNTIYF
DNA: TGTGCCAGCAGCTTCCCACAGGGTGGAAACACCATATATTTT

V: TRBV7-9
D: TRBD1
J: TRBJ2-7
size: few
CDR3: CASSRPGQGMREQYF
DNA: TGTGCCAGCTCCCGACCGGGACAGGGCATGAGAGAGCAGTACTTC

V: TRBV7-9
D: -
J: TRBJ1-5
size: many
CDR3: CASSPKGGPNQPQHF
DNA: TGTGCCAGCAGCCCCAAAGGCGGTCCCAATCAGCCCCAGCATTTT

V: TRBV15
D: -
J: TRBJ1-2
size: few
CDR3: CATSRDLGPGYTF
DNA: TGTGCCACCAGCAGAGATTTGGGACCTGGCTACACCTTC

V: TRBV4-2
D: -
J: TRBJ2-3
size: many
CDR3: CASSQDGSAFTDTQYF
DNA: TGTGCCAGCAGCCAAGACGGTAGCGCCTTCACAGATACGCAGTATTTT

V: TRBV20-1
D: -
J: TRBJ1-1
size: -
CDR3: CSAPSPMNTEAFF
DNA: TGCAGTGCTCCAAGCCCCATGAACACTGAAGCTTTCTTT

V: TRBV28
D: -
J: TRBJ1-2
size: few
CDR3: CATRGPGRYGYTF
DNA: TGTGCCACCCGGGGGCCAGGGAGATATGGCTACACCTTC

V: TRBV18
D: TRBD2
J: TRBJ2-4
size: few
CDR3: CASSPASGRDIQYF
DNA: TGTGCCAGCTCACCGGCTAGCGGGAGAGACATTCAGTACTTC

V: TRBV12-3/TRBV12-4
D: TRBD2
J: TRBJ2-7
size: few
CDR3: CASSLREGGSYEQYF
DNA: TGTGCCAGCAGTTTGCGGGAGGGCGGGTCCTACGAGCAGTACTTC

V: TRBV2
D: TRBD1
J: TRBJ2-2
size: few
CDR3: CATDRGGTGELFF
DNA: TGTGCCACCGACAGGGGAGGTACCGGGGAGCTGTTTTTT

V: TRBV18
D: -
J: TRBJ1-4
size: few
CDR3: CASSPDKGGEKLFF
DNA: TGTGCCAGCTCACCAGACAAGGGTGGTGAAAAACTGTTTTTT

V: TRBV28
D: TRBD1
J: TRBJ1-5
size: -
CDR3: CASSFIWTGGHNQPQHF
DNA: TGTGCCAGCAGTTTCATATGGACAGGGGGCCACAATCAGCCCCAGCATTTT

V: TRBV7-8
D: -
J: TRBJ1-1
size: few
CDR3: CASSPARGGTEAFF
DNA: TGTGCCAGCAGCCCCGCCCGGGGAGGAACTGAAGCTTTCTTT

V: TRBV29-1
D: TRBD2
J: TRBJ2-5
size: -
CDR3: CSGAGTRVETQYF
DNA: TGCAGCGGCGCCGGGACTAGGGTGGAGACCCAGTACTTC

V: TRBV2
D: -
J: TRBJ2-5
size: few
CDR3: CASRGLGETQYF
DNA: TGTGCCAGCAGGGGACTCGGGGAGACCCAGTACTTC

V: TRBV28
D: -
J: TRBJ1-5
size: many
CDR3: CASSSTGRVNQPQHF
DNA: TGTGCCAGCAGTTCAACAGGGAGGGTAAATCAGCCCCAGCATTTT

V: TRBV28
D: -
J: TRBJ2-1
size: many
CDR3: CASSAGTPLRDEQFF
DNA: TGTGCCAGCAGTGCCGGGACTCCGCTTAGGGATGAGCAGTTCTTC

V: TRBV7-8
D: TRBD2
J: TRBJ2-3
size: few
CDR3: CASSLDISGVDTQYF
DNA: TGTGCCAGCAGCTTGGACATTAGCGGGGTAGATACGCAGTATTTT

V: TRBV24-1
D: -
J: TRBJ1-2
size: -
CDR3: CATQDSNYGYTF
DNA: TGTGCCACCCAGGACAGTAACTATGGCTACACCTTC

V: TRBV7-6
D: TRBD2
J: TRBJ2-1
size: many
CDR3: CASGLAGNSYNEQFF
DNA: TGTGCCAGCGGACTAGCGGGGAACTCCTACAATGAGCAGTTCTTC

V: TRBV11-2
D: TRBD1
J: TRBJ1-4
size: few
CDR3: CASSLDQQGAREKLFF
DNA: TGTGCCAGCAGCTTAGATCAGCAGGGGGCGAGAGAAAAACTGTTTTTT

V: TRBV27
D: -
J: TRBJ1-6
size: -
CDR3: CASSDSGGTYNSPLHF
DNA: TGTGCCAGCAGTGACTCCGGCGGTACCTATAATTCACCCCTCCACTTT

V: TRBV7-2
D: -
J: TRBJ2-1
size: few
CDR3: CASSLALRNEQFF
DNA: TGTGCCAGCAGCTTAGCGCTCAGAAATGAGCAGTTCTTC

V: TRBV10-3
D: TRBD1
J: TRBJ1-1
size: many
CDR3: CATIADRGSSNTEAFF
DNA: TGTGCCACAATAGCTGACAGGGGCAGTTCGAACACTGAAGCTTTCTTT

V: TRBV5-5
D: TRBD1
J: TRBJ1-5
size: few
CDR3: CASSLRQGRNQPQHF
DNA: TGTGCCAGCAGCTTGCGACAGGGTAGGAATCAGCCCCAGCATTTT

V: TRBV5-1
D: -
J: TRBJ1-2
size: -
CDR3: CASSLATDRGYTF
DNA: TGCGCCAGCAGCTTGGCGACGGACCGAGGCTACACCTTC

V: TRBV20-1
D: -
J: TRBJ1-5
size: few
CDR3: CSATGNQPQHF
DNA: TGCAGTGCTACGGGCAATCAGCCCCAGCATTTT

V: TRBV20-1
D: -
J: TRBJ1-1
size: few
CDR3: CIPGGNTEAFF
DNA: TGCATTCCAGGCGGGAACACTGAAGCTTTCTTT

V: TRBV5-1
D: TRBD1
J: TRBJ2-3
size: few
CDR3: CASSLAGQVTDTQYF
DNA: TGCGCCAGCAGCTTGGCCGGACAGGTAACAGATACGCAGTATTTT

V: TRBV15
D: -
J: TRBJ1-1
size: once
CDR3: CATSRYFSEAFF
DNA: TGTGCCACCAGCAGGTACTTCAGTGAAGCTTTCTTT